These T cell receptor beta chains were read from a single sample in a study of early T cells in non-severe SARS-CoV-2 infection. TCRdb re-analysed the 5' RACE reads in MiXCR, keeping a single row per CDR3 protein. The profile covers roughly 50,000 distinct CDR3 sequences, with more than 6.5% appearing a single time and approximately 6.3% taken by the ten largest. Sequencing used whole blood. The source of these receptors is an adult who was a healthcare worker with PCR-confirmed SARS-CoV-2 infection or an uninfected control (not recorded which). The CDR3 runs from the conserved cysteine through the conserved F or W. D genes are given only for firm matches. Not all rows give a size; the values are once, few, many and, for expanded clones, a class.

clone_size: many; d_call: -; v_call: TRBV28; j_call: TRBJ2-1; cdr3_aa: CASSLRGNEQFF; cdr3_nt: TGTGCCAGCAGTTTAAGGGGCAATGAGCAGTTCTTC
clone_size: many; d_call: -; v_call: TRBV7-9; j_call: TRBJ1-5; cdr3_aa: CASSDGRSNQPQHF; cdr3_nt: TGTGCCAGCAGCGACGGTAGGAGCAATCAGCCCCAGCATTTT
clone_size: -; d_call: -; v_call: TRBV24-1; j_call: TRBJ2-2; cdr3_aa: CATSDYRPSLNTGELFF; cdr3_nt: TGTGCCACCAGTGATTATAGGCCCAGCCTAAACACCGGGGAGCTGTTTTTT
clone_size: many; d_call: -; v_call: TRBV29-1; j_call: TRBJ2-1; cdr3_aa: CSVDLFRNEQFF; cdr3_nt: TGCAGCGTTGACTTGTTTAGGAATGAGCAGTTCTTC
clone_size: many; d_call: -; v_call: TRBV20-1; j_call: TRBJ1-2; cdr3_aa: CSASARPLSNYGYTF; cdr3_nt: TGCAGTGCTAGTGCCCGTCCACTTTCTAACTATGGCTACACCTTC
clone_size: many; d_call: -; v_call: TRBV6-6; j_call: TRBJ2-3; cdr3_aa: CASTFEGLSTDTQYF; cdr3_nt: TGTGCCAGCACCTTCGAAGGCTTGAGCACAGATACGCAGTATTTT
clone_size: many; d_call: -; v_call: TRBV18; j_call: TRBJ1-1; cdr3_aa: CASSPSLGANTEAFF; cdr3_nt: TGTGCCAGCTCACCATCCCTGGGGGCGAACACTGAAGCTTTCTTT
clone_size: many; d_call: TRBD2; v_call: TRBV6-4; j_call: TRBJ2-1; cdr3_aa: CASSPGVGLAYNEQFF; cdr3_nt: TGTGCCAGCAGCCCTGGGGTGGGACTAGCCTACAATGAGCAGTTCTTC
clone_size: many; d_call: -; v_call: TRBV6-2/TRBV6-3; j_call: TRBJ1-2; cdr3_aa: CASNYASNYGYTF; cdr3_nt: TGTGCCAGCAATTACGCCTCTAACTATGGCTACACCTTC
clone_size: many; d_call: TRBD1; v_call: TRBV6-5; j_call: TRBJ1-5; cdr3_aa: CASSRQGADQPQHF; cdr3_nt: TGTGCCAGCAGCAGACAGGGGGCAGATCAGCCCCAGCATTTT
clone_size: many; d_call: -; v_call: TRBV9; j_call: TRBJ2-1; cdr3_aa: CASRRDSTDNEQFF; cdr3_nt: TGTGCCAGCAGGAGGGACTCGACCGACAATGAGCAGTTCTTC
clone_size: -; d_call: TRBD1; v_call: TRBV2; j_call: TRBJ2-2; cdr3_aa: CASSGQGAIGELFF; cdr3_nt: TGTGCCAGCTCGGGACAGGGGGCGATCGGGGAGCTGTTTTTT
clone_size: -; d_call: -; v_call: TRBV20-1; j_call: TRBJ2-7; cdr3_aa: CSASPGFYEQYF; cdr3_nt: TGCAGTGCTAGCCCAGGATTCTACGAGCAGTACTTC
clone_size: few; d_call: TRBD1; v_call: TRBV19; j_call: TRBJ2-6; cdr3_aa: CASRDRGAGANVLTF; cdr3_nt: TGTGCCAGTAGGGACAGGGGGGCTGGGGCCAACGTCCTGACTTTC
clone_size: many; d_call: -; v_call: TRBV20-1; j_call: TRBJ2-3; cdr3_aa: CSAQGLSTDTQYF; cdr3_nt: TGCAGTGCTCAGGGACTGAGCACAGATACGCAGTATTTT
clone_size: -; d_call: -; v_call: TRBV29-1; j_call: TRBJ2-7; cdr3_aa: CSVEEFRGNTISYEQYF; cdr3_nt: TGCAGCGTTGAAGAGTTTCGGGGAAACACAATCTCCTACGAGCAGTACTTC
clone_size: -; d_call: TRBD1; v_call: TRBV4-3; j_call: TRBJ2-5; cdr3_aa: CASSQGGTGWETQYF; cdr3_nt: TGCGCCAGCAGCCAAGGAGGGACAGGGTGGGAGACCCAGTACTTC
clone_size: -; d_call: TRBD2; v_call: TRBV4-3; j_call: TRBJ2-1; cdr3_aa: CASSQDWDYLKTYNEQFF; cdr3_nt: TGCGCCAGCAGCCAAGATTGGGACTACCTTAAGACCTACAATGAGCAGTTCTTC
clone_size: many; d_call: TRBD2; v_call: TRBV23-1; j_call: TRBJ2-2; cdr3_aa: CASSQPRLAGDTGELFF; cdr3_nt: TGCGCCAGCAGTCAACCAAGACTAGCGGGGGACACCGGGGAGCTGTTTTTT
clone_size: few; d_call: -; v_call: TRBV12-3/TRBV12-4; j_call: TRBJ1-1; cdr3_aa: CASSFTGFFAFF; cdr3_nt: TGTGCCAGCAGTTTCACGGGGTTTTTCGCTTTCTTT
clone_size: many; d_call: -; v_call: TRBV6-1; j_call: TRBJ1-3; cdr3_aa: CASTARQELSGNTIYF; cdr3_nt: TGTGCCAGCACCGCCCGACAGGAGCTCTCTGGAAACACCATATATTTT
clone_size: many; d_call: -; v_call: TRBV7-2; j_call: TRBJ1-2; cdr3_aa: CASSLLNYGYTF; cdr3_nt: TGTGCCAGCAGCTTACTGAACTATGGCTACACCTTC
clone_size: many; d_call: -; v_call: TRBV30; j_call: TRBJ1-2; cdr3_aa: CAWNLGYGYTF; cdr3_nt: TGTGCCTGGAATCTGGGGTATGGCTACACCTTC
clone_size: many; d_call: TRBD2; v_call: TRBV12-3/TRBV12-4; j_call: TRBJ2-3; cdr3_aa: CASSTLAGGTSSTQYF; cdr3_nt: TGTGCCAGCAGTACATTAGCGGGGGGAACCTCAAGTACGCAGTATTTT
clone_size: many; d_call: TRBD2; v_call: TRBV12-3/TRBV12-4; j_call: TRBJ2-5; cdr3_aa: CASSLASLAGQQETQYF; cdr3_nt: TGTGCCAGCAGTTTAGCCTCCCTAGCGGGGCAACAAGAGACCCAGTACTTC
clone_size: few; d_call: -; v_call: TRBV30; j_call: TRBJ2-2; cdr3_aa: CAWGRGGELFF; cdr3_nt: TGTGCCTGGGGCCGTGGAGGGGAGCTGTTTTTT
clone_size: many; d_call: TRBD1; v_call: TRBV28; j_call: TRBJ2-6; cdr3_aa: CASRKGQGFGANVLTF; cdr3_nt: TGTGCCAGCAGAAAAGGACAGGGGTTTGGGGCCAACGTCCTGACTTTC
clone_size: few; d_call: TRBD2; v_call: TRBV4-1; j_call: TRBJ2-1; cdr3_aa: CASSQDPPSGAYNEQFF; cdr3_nt: TGCGCCAGCAGCCAAGACCCCCCTAGCGGGGCCTACAATGAGCAGTTCTTC
clone_size: many; d_call: -; v_call: TRBV3-1; j_call: TRBJ1-1; cdr3_aa: CASSPGGWITEAFF; cdr3_nt: TGTGCCAGCAGCCCGGGCGGATGGATCACTGAAGCTTTCTTT
clone_size: -; d_call: -; v_call: TRBV5-1; j_call: TRBJ2-7; cdr3_aa: CASSLRIAYEQYF; cdr3_nt: TGCGCCAGCAGCTTACGGATAGCCTACGAGCAGTACTTC
clone_size: many; d_call: -; v_call: TRBV7-2; j_call: TRBJ1-1; cdr3_aa: CASSSGLSNTEAFF; cdr3_nt: TGTGCCAGCAGCTCCGGACTCTCGAACACTGAAGCTTTCTTT
clone_size: -; d_call: -; v_call: TRBV7-2; j_call: TRBJ2-1; cdr3_aa: CASSSTTLSYNEQFF; cdr3_nt: TGTGCCAGCAGCTCTACGACACTCTCCTACAATGAGCAGTTCTTC
clone_size: many; d_call: TRBD1; v_call: TRBV20-1; j_call: TRBJ1-5; cdr3_aa: CSAPTGGINQPQHF; cdr3_nt: TGCAGTGCTCCCACAGGGGGTATCAATCAGCCCCAGCATTTT
clone_size: -; d_call: -; v_call: TRBV5-4; j_call: TRBJ2-5; cdr3_aa: CASSLAGRETQYF; cdr3_nt: TGTGCCAGCAGCTTGGCCGGCCGGGAGACCCAGTACTTC
clone_size: few; d_call: -; v_call: TRBV14; j_call: TRBJ1-1; cdr3_aa: CASSHVGSIREAFF; cdr3_nt: TGTGCCAGCAGCCATGTAGGGTCCATTCGTGAAGCTTTCTTT
clone_size: many; d_call: -; v_call: TRBV5-4; j_call: TRBJ2-4; cdr3_aa: CASSLLPGDIQYF; cdr3_nt: TGTGCCAGCAGCTTGTTACCAGGGGACATTCAGTACTTC
clone_size: few; d_call: -; v_call: TRBV5-1; j_call: TRBJ1-5; cdr3_aa: CASSLVDEQPQHF; cdr3_nt: TGCGCCAGCAGCTTGGTCGACGAACAGCCCCAGCATTTT
clone_size: few; d_call: -; v_call: TRBV11-2; j_call: TRBJ2-1; cdr3_aa: CASSPIRGQFF; cdr3_nt: TGTGCCAGCAGCCCGATAAGGGGGCAGTTCTTC
clone_size: many; d_call: TRBD2; v_call: TRBV29-1; j_call: TRBJ2-5; cdr3_aa: CSVEDLISGGGQETQYF; cdr3_nt: TGCAGCGTTGAAGATCTGATAAGCGGGGGTGGCCAAGAGACCCAGTACTTC
clone_size: many; d_call: -; v_call: TRBV27; j_call: TRBJ1-5; cdr3_aa: CASSLSTNNQPQHF; cdr3_nt: TGTGCCAGCAGTTTATCGACTAACAATCAGCCCCAGCATTTT
clone_size: many; d_call: -; v_call: TRBV20-1; j_call: TRBJ1-6; cdr3_aa: CSARRGADSPLHF; cdr3_nt: TGCAGTGCTAGACGAGGGGCCGATTCACCCCTCCACTTT
clone_size: few; d_call: -; v_call: TRBV12-3/TRBV12-4; j_call: TRBJ1-5; cdr3_aa: CASSQYTGSSNQPQHF; cdr3_nt: TGTGCCAGCAGCCAGTATACTGGATCTAGCAATCAGCCCCAGCATTTT
clone_size: few; d_call: -; v_call: TRBV5-1; j_call: TRBJ2-3; cdr3_aa: CASSLERSTDTQYF; cdr3_nt: TGCGCCAGCAGCTTGGAGAGATCCACAGATACGCAGTATTTT
clone_size: few; d_call: -; v_call: TRBV7-2; j_call: TRBJ1-5; cdr3_aa: CASSLDAQPQHF; cdr3_nt: TGTGCCAGCAGCTTAGATGCTCAGCCCCAGCATTTT
clone_size: -; d_call: -; v_call: TRBV12-3/TRBV12-4; j_call: TRBJ2-7; cdr3_aa: CASSLGHFYEQYF; cdr3_nt: TGTGCCAGCAGTTTAGGGCACTTCTACGAGCAGTACTTC
clone_size: few; d_call: -; v_call: TRBV6-6; j_call: TRBJ2-7; cdr3_aa: CASSDSGASYEQYF; cdr3_nt: TGTGCCAGCAGTGATAGCGGTGCTAGCTACGAGCAGTACTTC
clone_size: -; d_call: -; v_call: TRBV29-1; j_call: TRBJ2-5; cdr3_aa: CSVGGYPGTQYF; cdr3_nt: TGCAGCGTTGGGGGGTACCCGGGGACCCAGTACTTC
clone_size: many; d_call: TRBD2; v_call: TRBV7-2; j_call: TRBJ2-3; cdr3_aa: CASSKGLADTQYF; cdr3_nt: TGTGCCAGCAGCAAGGGACTAGCAGATACGCAGTATTTT
clone_size: -; d_call: -; v_call: TRBV7-9; j_call: TRBJ2-7; cdr3_aa: CASSLEEWGPSYEQYF; cdr3_nt: TGTGCCAGCAGCTTAGAAGAGTGGGGGCCCTCCTACGAGCAGTACTTC
clone_size: many; d_call: TRBD1; v_call: TRBV6-6; j_call: TRBJ1-4; cdr3_aa: CASRGQNNEKLFF; cdr3_nt: TGTGCCAGCAGGGGACAGAATAATGAAAAACTGTTTTTT
clone_size: -; d_call: -; v_call: TRBV9; j_call: TRBJ2-6; cdr3_aa: CASTTEAGANVLTF; cdr3_nt: TGTGCCAGCACAACAGAAGCTGGGGCCAACGTCCTGACTTTC
clone_size: few; d_call: -; v_call: TRBV18; j_call: TRBJ1-1; cdr3_aa: CASSPAVEAFF; cdr3_nt: TGTGCCAGCTCACCAGCAGTTGAAGCTTTCTTT
clone_size: many; d_call: -; v_call: TRBV7-6; j_call: TRBJ1-1; cdr3_aa: CASSLDVRATEAFF; cdr3_nt: TGTGCCAGCAGCTTAGATGTTAGAGCTACTGAAGCTTTCTTT
clone_size: -; d_call: -; v_call: TRBV6-1; j_call: TRBJ2-5; cdr3_aa: CASSYTRTETQYF; cdr3_nt: TGTGCCAGCAGTTACACTAGAACAGAGACCCAGTACTTC
clone_size: -; d_call: TRBD1; v_call: TRBV7-2; j_call: TRBJ1-1; cdr3_aa: CASSSQGQAYTEAFF; cdr3_nt: TGTGCCAGCAGCTCCCAAGGACAGGCCTACACTGAAGCTTTCTTT